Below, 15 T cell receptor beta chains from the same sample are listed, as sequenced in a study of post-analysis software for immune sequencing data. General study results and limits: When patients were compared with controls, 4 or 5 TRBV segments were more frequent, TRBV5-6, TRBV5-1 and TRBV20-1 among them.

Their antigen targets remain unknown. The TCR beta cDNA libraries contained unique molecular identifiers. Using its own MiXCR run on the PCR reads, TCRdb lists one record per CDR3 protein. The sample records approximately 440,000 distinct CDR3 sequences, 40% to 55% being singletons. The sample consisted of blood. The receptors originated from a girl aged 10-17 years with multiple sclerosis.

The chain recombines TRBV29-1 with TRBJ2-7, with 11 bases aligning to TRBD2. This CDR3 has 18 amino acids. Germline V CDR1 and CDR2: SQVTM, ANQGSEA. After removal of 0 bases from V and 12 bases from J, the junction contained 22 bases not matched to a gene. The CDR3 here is CSVEEEIRASGRLETLYF. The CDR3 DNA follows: TGCAGCGTTGAAGAGGAGATCAGGGCTAGCGGGAGGCTTGAGACCCTGTACTTC.

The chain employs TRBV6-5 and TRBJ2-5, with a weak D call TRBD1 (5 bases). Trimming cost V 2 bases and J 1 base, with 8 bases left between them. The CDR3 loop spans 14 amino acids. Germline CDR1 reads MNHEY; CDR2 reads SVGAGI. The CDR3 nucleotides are TGTGCCAGCAGTTACCCAGGGTCCCAAGAGACCCAGTACTTC. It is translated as CASSYPGSQETQYF.

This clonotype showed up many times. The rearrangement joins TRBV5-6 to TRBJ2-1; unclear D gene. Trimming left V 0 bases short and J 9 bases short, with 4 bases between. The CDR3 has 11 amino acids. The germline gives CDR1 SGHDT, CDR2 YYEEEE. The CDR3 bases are TGTGCCAGCAGCTTGGAGGTTGAGCAGTTCTTC. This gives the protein CASSLEVEQFF.

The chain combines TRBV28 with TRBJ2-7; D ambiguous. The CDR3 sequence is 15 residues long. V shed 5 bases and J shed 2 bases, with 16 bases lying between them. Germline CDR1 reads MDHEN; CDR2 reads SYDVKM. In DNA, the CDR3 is TGTGCCAGCAGTCCCCCCTATGGATTAACCTACGAGCAGTACTTC. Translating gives CASSPPYGLTYEQYF. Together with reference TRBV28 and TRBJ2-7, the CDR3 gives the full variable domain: DVKVTQSSRYLVKRTGEKVFLECVQDMDHENMFWYRQDPGLGLRLIYFSYDVKMKEKGDIPEGYSVSREKKERFSLILESASTNQTSMYLCASSPPYGLTYEQYFGPGTRLTVT.

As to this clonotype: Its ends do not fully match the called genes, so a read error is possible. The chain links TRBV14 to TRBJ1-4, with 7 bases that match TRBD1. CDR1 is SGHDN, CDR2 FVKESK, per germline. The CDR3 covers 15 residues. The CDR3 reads CASSLEGGTNEKRFF. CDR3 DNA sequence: TGTGCCAGCAGCCTGGAAGGGGGCACTAATGAAAAACGGTTTTTT.

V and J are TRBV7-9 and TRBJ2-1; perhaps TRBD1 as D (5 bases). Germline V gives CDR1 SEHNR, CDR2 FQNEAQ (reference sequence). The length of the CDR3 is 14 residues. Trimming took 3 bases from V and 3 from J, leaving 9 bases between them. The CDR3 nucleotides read TGTGCCAGCAGCTTTAGGGGCGGCTACAATGAGCAGTTCTTC. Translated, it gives CASSFRGGYNEQFF.

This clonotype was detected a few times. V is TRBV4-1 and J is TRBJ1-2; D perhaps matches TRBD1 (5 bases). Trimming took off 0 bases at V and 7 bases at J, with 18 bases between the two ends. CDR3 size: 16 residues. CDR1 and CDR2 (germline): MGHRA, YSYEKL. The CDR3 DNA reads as TGCGCCAGCAGCCAAGAGGGGTTAGGGTCAGGGTCTGGCTACACCTTC. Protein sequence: CASSQEGLGSGSGYTF.

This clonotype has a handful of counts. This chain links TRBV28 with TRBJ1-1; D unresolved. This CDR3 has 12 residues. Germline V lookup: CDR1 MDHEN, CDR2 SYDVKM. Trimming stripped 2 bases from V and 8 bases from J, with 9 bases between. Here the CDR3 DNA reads TGTGCCAGCAGTTTACCGAGGGCGGAAGCTTTCTTT. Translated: CASSLPRAEAFF.

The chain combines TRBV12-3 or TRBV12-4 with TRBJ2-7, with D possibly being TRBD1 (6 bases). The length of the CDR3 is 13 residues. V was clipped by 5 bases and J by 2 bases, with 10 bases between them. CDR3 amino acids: CASSADSTYEQYF. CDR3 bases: TGTGCCAGCAGTGCGGACAGTACCTACGAGCAGTACTTC.

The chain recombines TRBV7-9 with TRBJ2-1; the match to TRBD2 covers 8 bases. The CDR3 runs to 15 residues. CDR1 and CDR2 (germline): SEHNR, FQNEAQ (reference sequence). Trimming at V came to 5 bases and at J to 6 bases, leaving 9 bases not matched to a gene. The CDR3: CASSTQREYLNEQFF. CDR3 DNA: TGTGCCAGCAGCACCCAGCGGGAGTACCTCAATGAGCAGTTCTTC.

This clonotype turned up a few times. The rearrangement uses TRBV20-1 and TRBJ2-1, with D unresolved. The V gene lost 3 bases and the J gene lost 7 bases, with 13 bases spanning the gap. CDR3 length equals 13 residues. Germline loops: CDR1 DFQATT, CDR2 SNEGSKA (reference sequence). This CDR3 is CSARTVVVNEQFF. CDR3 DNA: TGCAGTGCTAGGACCGTGGTCGTGAATGAGCAGTTCTTC.

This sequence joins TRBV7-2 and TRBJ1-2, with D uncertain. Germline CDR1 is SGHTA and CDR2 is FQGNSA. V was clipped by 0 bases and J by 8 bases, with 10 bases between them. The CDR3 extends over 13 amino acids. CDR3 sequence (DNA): TGTGCCAGCAGCTTAGCAGGTCGGGAGGGCTACACCTTC. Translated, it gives CASSLAGREGYTF.

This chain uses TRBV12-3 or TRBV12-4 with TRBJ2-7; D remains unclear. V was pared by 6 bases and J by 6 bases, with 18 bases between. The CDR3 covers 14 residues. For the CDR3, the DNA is TGTGCCAGCAGCCTCTCCATTGGTGTTCCCGAGCAGTACTTC. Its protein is CASSLSIGVPEQYF.

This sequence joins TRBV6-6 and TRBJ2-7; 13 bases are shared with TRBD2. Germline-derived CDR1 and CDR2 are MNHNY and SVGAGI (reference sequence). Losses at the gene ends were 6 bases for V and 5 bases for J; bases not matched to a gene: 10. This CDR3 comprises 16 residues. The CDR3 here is CASRPRTSGSGDEQYF. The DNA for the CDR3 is TGTGCCAGCAGACCCCGGACTAGCGGGAGCGGGGACGAGCAGTACTTC.

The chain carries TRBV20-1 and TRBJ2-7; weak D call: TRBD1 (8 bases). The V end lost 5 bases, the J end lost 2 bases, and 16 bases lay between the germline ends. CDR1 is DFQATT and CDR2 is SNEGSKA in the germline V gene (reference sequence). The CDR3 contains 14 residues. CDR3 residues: CSAGEGTGPYEQYF. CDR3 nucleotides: TGCAGTGCTGGGGAGGGGACAGGCCCCTACGAGCAGTACTTC.